This T cell receptor (beta chain) was documented in a study of blood T cell repertoires in COVID-19 (dated by TCRdb to about 2020). About the study as a whole: Samples covering the acute and convalescent phases of COVID-19 were provided by collaborators in the United States, Italy and Spain. The prospective study material was composed of cDNA or gDNA derived from T cells, B-cell-depleted T cells, or PBMCs. Deeply sampled blood TCRbeta repertoires from subjects exposed to, actively infected with, or recovered from COVID-19 were included in the dataset. Nearly every sample came with metadata listing a de-identified subject ID, COVID-19 status, age in years and sex. A freely available public database, intended as a resource for researchers studying the immune response to SARS-CoV-2, is where the repertoires were released. The samples were drawn from the first 160 participants of the ongoing ImmuneRACE study and from 1,254 subjects provided by 6 global collaborators. Where available, HLA class I and class II types were obtained from metadata supplied by the sample provider rather than from assay-based typing.

In the prospective study, participants were about 18 to 100 years old, resided in fewer than 25 geographic areas of the United States, and were enrolled through a virtual design. Cohort assignment in the prospective study relied on participant-reported clinical history from a screening survey and a study questionnaire. Exposed participants were defined as having been in contact with someone with a PCR-confirmed or clinician-diagnosed COVID-19 case within 2 weeks of study entry. Mobile phlebotomists in the prospective study collected whole blood, serum and a nasopharyngeal or oropharyngeal swab from every participant. Additional blood draws and questionnaires over a 2-month period could optionally be provided by prospective study participants. Blood samples from the prospective study were shipped frozen or at room temperature prior to DNA extraction. Inclusive of the bounding cysteine and phenylalanine, the CDR3 is 17 residues long. CDR3 DNA is the only sequence kept; it has 51 bases, read in frame from the first base. Ends trimmed: V by 4 bases, J by 0 bases; bases unmatched to a gene: 9. The CDR1 and CDR2 encoded by the germline V gene are SGHVS and FNYEAQ.

The study at large found these results: How much clinical and demographic metadata was included differed by source and by participant, and the metadata was provided uncurated.

Notes on this clone: Its antigen is still unknown. No quality values exist for individual bases; no much larger clone is one base distant.

TCRbeta CDR3 regions were amplified from genomic DNA by means of the immunoSEQ Assay, a bias-controlled multiplex PCR. Under the source paper's analysis protocol: The number of nucleated cells in each sample was estimated by amplification of reference gene primers within the assay. To quantify the absolute abundance of each unique TCRbeta CDR3 rearrangement, sequence reads were collapsed and filtered. For each sample, productive Simpson clonality was calculated as the square root of Simpson's diversity index over productive rearrangements. The source is immuneACCESS, and TCRdb retained only in-frame sequences with V and J called. Part of the clones is not carried over; for the studies checked, unresolved V genes explain less than half of this, and the remainder is unexplained. V, J and clone size reflect that table, while D and trimming were determined from the DNA. The sample table shows about 140,000 clones, and roughly 84% are seen once. Of the sample, more than 4.5% is held by the ten largest clones.

This receptor was obtained from a man between 65 and 85 years old who had been exposed to COVID-19. The sequence joins TRBV7-6 to TRBJ2-7; 10 bases in the middle match TRBD2. The sequencing input was PBMCs or T cells enriched from blood (not recorded which). CDR3 protein: CASSSGSGGHHSYEQYF. In nucleotides, the sequence is TGTGCCAGCAGCTCCGGTAGCGGGGGGCATCACTCCTACGAGCAGTACTTC. Reference TRBV7-6 and TRBJ2-7 proteins supply the regions before and after the CDR3; the full variable domain is: GAGVSQSPRYKVTKRGQDVALRCDPISGHVSLYWYRQALGQGPEFLTYFNYEAQQDKSGLPNDRFSAERPEGSISTLTIQRTEQRDSAMYRCASSSGSGGHHSYEQYFGPGTRLTVT.